One sample yielded the 5 T cell receptor beta chains listed below, sequenced in a study of patients and donors after allogeneic stem cell transplantation (dated by TCRdb to about 2020). Preparation of the library involved RT-PCR. The instrument was a NextSeq 550. In TCRdb, the public reads were trimmed at Q25 with fastp and aligned with MiXCR, with productive beta chains retained. A single entry per CDR3 protein holds the most common genes and DNA from its merged rows. The table for this sample lists over 200,000 distinct CDR3 sequences; about 38% of them were counted only once. Together, the top ten hold around 10% of the sample. The sample taken for sequencing was blood, either unsorted or a sorted T cell fraction (not recorded which). The receptors were sampled from a human donor who was either an allogeneic HSCT recipient or a stem cell or donor lymphocyte infusion donor (not recorded which). It is not recorded whose cells these are; they may come from a transplant donor.

This clonotype was seen just once. This sequence joins TRBV7-2 and TRBJ1-5; D is undetermined. V dropped 1 base and J dropped 0 bases, with 7 bases sitting between them. Per the germline V gene, CDR1 is SGHTA and CDR2 is FQGNSA. The CDR3 is made up of 15 amino acids. The CDR3 nucleotides read TGTGCCAGCAGCTTAGGGGCAGATAGCAATCAGCCCCAGCATTTT. It is translated as CASSLGADSNQPQHF.

The sample holds a few counts of this clonotype. The rearrangement joins TRBV5-1 to TRBJ2-4; 10 nucleotides align to TRBD1. The CDR3 covers 15 residues. Trimming removed 0 bases from V and 8 bases from J; junction bases left unmatched: 5. Germline assignment: CDR1 SGHRS and CDR2 YFSETQ. The CDR3 loop reads CASSLGQGAGDIQYF. Here the CDR3 DNA reads TGCGCCAGCAGCTTGGGACAGGGGGCCGGGGACATTCAGTACTTC.

J is TRBJ2-7 and V is TRBV4-3; 9 bases are a match to TRBD2. CDR1 LGHNA and CDR2 YSLEER come from the germline V gene. Losses at the gene ends were 2 bases for V and 5 bases for J; bases not matched to a gene: 7. This CDR3 has 15 residues. CDR3 loop: CASSQMGAGGDEQYF. DNA of the CDR3: TGCGCCAGCAGCCAAATGGGAGCGGGGGGAGACGAGCAGTACTTC.

The sample holds many counts of this clonotype. The CDR3 DNA is TGCGCCAGCAGCTTGGTGGGGGCGAACACTGAAGCTTTCTTT. Residues: CASSLVGANTEAFF. V and J are TRBV5-1 and TRBJ1-1; D is perhaps TRBD1 (6 bases). The germline V and J ends were trimmed by 0 bases and 1 base, with 7 bases remaining between them. Germline V CDR1 and CDR2: SGHRS, YFSETQ. This CDR3 region has 14 residues. Drawing the rest from reference TRBV5-1 and TRBJ1-1, the complete variable domain is KAGVTQTPRYLIKTRGQQVTLSCSPISGHRSVSWYQQTPGQGLQFLFEYFSETQRNKGNFPGRFSGRQFSNSRSEMNVSTLELGDSALYLCASSLVGANTEAFFGQGTRLTVV.

V gene TRBV7-3 combines with J gene TRBJ2-5, with D tentatively TRBD1 or TRBD2 (5 bases each). This CDR3 is built from 13 residues. V lost 6 bases to trimming and J lost 5 bases, with 13 bases between them. In germline, CDR1 is SGHTA, CDR2 FQGTGA. CDR3: CASRYGDRETQYF. The CDR3 DNA reads TGTGCCAGCAGGTACGGGGACCGTGAGACCCAGTACTTC.